The rows below give T cell receptor beta chains drawn from one sample of a study of OX40 agonist ivuxolimab in advanced cancers. Produced via immunoSEQ multiplex PCR; TCRdb's table is partial and in-frame only. Among approximately 76,000 clones listed, 85% to 90% were seen once. This sample comprised CD4+ or CD8+ T cells sorted from blood, obtained in a trial of the OX40 agonist ivuxolimab. These receptors originate from an adult with an advanced solid tumor such as melanoma, head and neck, liver or kidney cancer. The CDR3 runs from the conserved cysteine through the conserved F or W. D genes are given only for firm matches. Expanded clones are given a class, and other clones once, few, many or no size at all.

J: TRBJ1-6
D: TRBD1
V: TRBV5-1
size: .
DNA: TGCGCCAGCAGCGGGACAGGGGGTGTAAATTCACCCCTCCACTTT
CDR3: CASSGTGGVNSPLHF

J: TRBJ2-5
D: TRBD1
V: TRBV5-1
size: once
DNA: TGCGCCAGCAGCCCGGGGACAGGGAAAGAGACCCAGTACTTC
CDR3: CASSPGTGKETQYF

J: TRBJ2-7
D: .
V: TRBV5-6
size: .
DNA: TGTGCCAGCAGCTCGCAGGGTCCCCGCGAGCAGTACTTC
CDR3: CASSSQGPREQYF

J: TRBJ2-7
D: TRBD2
V: TRBV7-2
size: .
DNA: TGTGCCAGCCGGGGGGGGGCAGCCTACGAGCAGTACTTC
CDR3: CASRGGAAYEQYF

J: TRBJ2-1
D: TRBD2
V: TRBV18
size: few
DNA: TGTGCCAGCTCACCACCGAGCCGCAGCGGGGGCTTATACAATGAGCAGTTCTTC
CDR3: CASSPPSRSGGLYNEQFF

J: TRBJ2-1
D: TRBD2
V: TRBV11-3
size: .
DNA: TGTGCCAGCAGCGGTAGCGGGAGGGCCGAGCAGTTCTTC
CDR3: CASSGSGRAEQFF

J: TRBJ1-2
D: TRBD1
V: TRBV19
size: .
DNA: TGTGCCAGTTCAGACAGGGACAGAGCTAACTATGGCTACACCTTC
CDR3: CASSDRDRANYGYTF

J: TRBJ2-2
D: .
V: TRBV5-1
size: .
DNA: TGCGCCAGCAGCTTGGGGGACACCTTCACCGGGGAGCTGTTTTTT
CDR3: CASSLGDTFTGELFF

J: TRBJ1-2
D: TRBD1
V: TRBV6-1
size: .
DNA: TGTGCCAGCAGTGAGCAGGGGGCTTTAACTAACTATGGCTACACCTTC
CDR3: CASSEQGALTNYGYTF

J: TRBJ2-1
D: .
V: TRBV28
size: .
DNA: TGTGCCAGCAGTTCCAGCCCGGGCCTGGGAAGCTCCTACAATGAGCAGTTCTTC
CDR3: CASSSSPGLGSSYNEQFF

J: TRBJ1-5
D: .
V: TRBV28
size: .
DNA: TGTGCCAGCAGCTCTCCTTGGGGGTTCAATCAGCCCCAGCATTTT
CDR3: CASSSPWGFNQPQHF

J: TRBJ1-2
D: .
V: TRBV5-6
size: once
DNA: TGTGCCAGCAGCCCCGCCCCTCAGGGTCTGCTTTATGGCTACACCTTC
CDR3: CASSPAPQGLLYGYTF

J: TRBJ2-7
D: .
V: TRBV6-1
size: once
DNA: TGTGCCAGCAGTGAATGGGGGGATCCCTACGAGCAGTACTTC
CDR3: CASSEWGDPYEQYF

J: TRBJ1-5
D: .
V: TRBV5-1
size: .
DNA: TGCCCCAGCAGCCCGCACGGGGGGGGGAATCAGCCCCAGCATTTT
CDR3: CPSSPHGGGNQPQHF

J: TRBJ2-7
D: TRBD2
V: TRBV4-2
size: .
DNA: TGTGCCAGCAGCCAGGTGACTAGCAGGGATGCCTACGAGCAGTACTTC
CDR3: CASSQVTSRDAYEQYF

J: TRBJ1-4
D: .
V: TRBV11-2
size: .
DNA: TGTGCCAGCAGCTTAGATCCCGGCAGGGCAACTAATGAAAAACTGTTTTTT
CDR3: CASSLDPGRATNEKLFF

J: TRBJ1-6
D: .
V: TRBV10-1
size: .
DNA: TGCGCCAGCAGTGACGGCAGGGTTAATTCACCCCTCCACTTT
CDR3: CASSDGRVNSPLHF

J: TRBJ2-5
D: .
V: TRBV7-2
size: .
DNA: TGTGCCAGCAGCCCGGGAAACGGACAAGAGACCCAGTACTTC
CDR3: CASSPGNGQETQYF

J: TRBJ1-4
D: .
V: TRBV11-1
size: .
DNA: TGTGCCAGCAGCTTAGTAGCAGGGGCTACTAATGAAAAACTGTTTTTT
CDR3: CASSLVAGATNEKLFF

J: TRBJ2-5
D: .
V: TRBV10-3
size: .
DNA: TGTGCCATCAGATCCGGGACTGGGGACCAAGAGACCCAGTACTTC
CDR3: CAIRSGTGDQETQYF

J: TRBJ2-5
D: .
V: TRBV30
size: .
DNA: TGTGCCTGGAGTGGGGGCGCGGAGACCCAGTACTTC
CDR3: CAWSGGAETQYF

J: TRBJ2-3
D: TRBD1
V: TRBV5-1
size: .
DNA: TGCGCCAGCAGCTTGGGGGACAGGGGCCCAGATACGCAGTATTTT
CDR3: CASSLGDRGPDTQYF

J: TRBJ2-6
D: .
V: TRBV10-3
size: .
DNA: TGTGCCATCAGTGGTCCAGAGTATTCTGGGGCCAACGTCCTGACTTTC
CDR3: CAISGPEYSGANVLTF

J: TRBJ2-1
D: TRBD2
V: TRBV9
size: .
DNA: TGTGCCAGCAGCAAAGTCCCGGGACTAGCGCACAATGAGCAGTTCTTC
CDR3: CASSKVPGLAHNEQFF

J: TRBJ2-1
D: TRBD1
V: TRBV29-1
size: .
DNA: TGCAGCGTTGAAGGGGCCCTGGGACAGCAAACCTACAATGAGCAGTTCTTC
CDR3: CSVEGALGQQTYNEQFF

J: TRBJ2-1
D: .
V: TRBV7-2
size: .
DNA: TGTGCCAGCAGCCTTCAGGGGAACTCCTACAATGAGCAGTTCTTC
CDR3: CASSLQGNSYNEQFF

J: TRBJ1-3
D: .
V: TRBV6-5
size: .
DNA: TGTGCCAGCAGGGGACTGCACTCTGGAAACACCATATATTTT
CDR3: CASRGLHSGNTIYF

J: TRBJ1-2
D: .
V: TRBV28
size: .
DNA: TGTGCCAGCAGTTTAGGTCAGGGTGTCTATGGCTACACCTTC
CDR3: CASSLGQGVYGYTF

J: TRBJ2-7
D: .
V: TRBV9
size: .
DNA: TGTGCCAGCAGCGTAGATGGGAGCAGAGGTTACGAGCAGTACTTC
CDR3: CASSVDGSRGYEQYF

J: TRBJ2-1
D: .
V: TRBV6-6
size: .
DNA: TGTGCCAGCAGTGGAACAGGTTACAATGAGCAGTTCTTC
CDR3: CASSGTGYNEQFF

J: TRBJ2-2
D: .
V: TRBV4-3
size: .
DNA: TGCGCCAGCAGGACATACACCGGGGAGCTGTTTTTT
CDR3: CASRTYTGELFF

J: TRBJ1-5
D: .
V: TRBV19
size: .
DNA: TGTGCCAGTAGTACCCGGGCCAACAATCAGCCCCAGCATTTT
CDR3: CASSTRANNQPQHF

J: TRBJ2-3
D: TRBD2
V: TRBV29-1
size: .
DNA: TGCAGCGTGGAAGCGGGAGCTGGTCCAGATACGCAGTATTTT
CDR3: CSVEAGAGPDTQYF

J: TRBJ2-5
D: .
V: TRBV18
size: once
DNA: TGTGCCAGCTCACCTCTAGCGCAAGAGACCCAGTACTTC
CDR3: CASSPLAQETQYF

J: TRBJ1-6
D: TRBD1
V: TRBV30
size: .
DNA: TGTGCCTGGACTACAGGGGGAGCCTCCTATAATTCACCCCTCCACTTT
CDR3: CAWTTGGASYNSPLHF

J: TRBJ2-7
D: .
V: TRBV28
size: .
DNA: TGTGCCAGCAGTGAGTTCTACGAGCAGTACTTC
CDR3: CASSEFYEQYF

J: TRBJ1-2
D: .
V: TRBV5-1
size: .
DNA: TGCGCCAGCAGCTTGTCCCCCACGGGGGACGGGCCATATGGCTACACCTTC
CDR3: CASSLSPTGDGPYGYTF

J: TRBJ2-7
D: .
V: TRBV19
size: .
DNA: TGTGCCAGTAGTAAGGGGGGGGAGACTGCCGAGCAGTACTTC
CDR3: CASSKGGETAEQYF

J: TRBJ2-5
D: .
V: TRBV25-1
size: .
DNA: TGTGCCAGCAGTGATGACTTGGCACAAGAGACCCAGTACTTC
CDR3: CASSDDLAQETQYF